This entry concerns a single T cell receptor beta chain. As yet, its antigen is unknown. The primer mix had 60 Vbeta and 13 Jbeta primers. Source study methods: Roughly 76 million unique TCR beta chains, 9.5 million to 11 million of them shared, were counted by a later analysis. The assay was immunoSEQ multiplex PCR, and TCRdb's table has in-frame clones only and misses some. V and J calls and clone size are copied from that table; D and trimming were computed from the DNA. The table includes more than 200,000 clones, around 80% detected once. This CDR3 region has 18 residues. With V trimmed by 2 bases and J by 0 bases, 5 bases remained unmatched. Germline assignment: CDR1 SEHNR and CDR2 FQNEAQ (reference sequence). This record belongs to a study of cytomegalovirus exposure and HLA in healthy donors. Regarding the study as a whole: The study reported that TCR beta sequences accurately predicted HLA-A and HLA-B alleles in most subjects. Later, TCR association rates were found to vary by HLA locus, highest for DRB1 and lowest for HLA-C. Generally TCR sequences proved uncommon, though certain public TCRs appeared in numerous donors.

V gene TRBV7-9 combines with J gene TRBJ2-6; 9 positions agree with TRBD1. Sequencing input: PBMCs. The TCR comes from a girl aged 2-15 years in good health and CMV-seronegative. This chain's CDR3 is CASSLSGTGISGANVLTF. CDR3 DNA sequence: TGTGCCAGCAGCTTATCCGGGACAGGGATCTCTGGGGCCAACGTCCTGACTTTC. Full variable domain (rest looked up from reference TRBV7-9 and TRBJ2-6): DTGVSQNPRHKITKRGQNVTFRCDPISEHNRLYWYRQTLGQGPEFLTYFQNEAQLEKSRLLSDRFSAERPKGSFSTLEIQRTEQGDSAMYLCASSLSGTGISGANVLTFGAGSRLTVL.